Below are 8 T cell receptor beta chains sequenced from a single sample in a study of cytomegalovirus exposure and HLA in healthy donors listed by TCRdb under 2017. Library prep was done by the immunoSEQ multiplex PCR assay. A mixture of 60 forward primers for TCR Vbeta segments and 13 reverse primers for TCR Jbeta segments was used in the multiplex PCR. TCRdb re-hosts the immuneACCESS table, in-frame sequences only. Its copies lack some clones; in the studies checked, an unresolved V gene accounts for under half of them, and the cause for the rest is not known. The sample table records roughly 100,000 clones; around 82% of these occur just once. Approximately 10% of the sample lies in the top ten. Material: PBMCs. The receptors originated from a woman in her late teens or twenties in good health and CMV-seropositive.

The chain combines TRBV7-9 with TRBJ1-6; 10 bases are shared with TRBD1. This CDR3 comprises 15 residues. The V gene's germline CDR1 is SEHNR and CDR2 FQNEAQ (reference sequence). The V segment lost 5 bases and the J segment 6 bases; nucleotides outside the gene matches: 4. For the CDR3, the DNA is TGTGCCAGCAGCAGATGGACAGGGGGTAATTCACCCCTCCACTTT. It yields the protein CASSRWTGGNSPLHF.

V and J are TRBV15 and TRBJ1-5; D is perhaps TRBD1 (6 bases). V dropped 4 bases and J dropped 6 bases, with 13 bases sitting between them. This CDR3 has 14 amino acids. Germline CDR1 and CDR2: LNHNV and YYDKDF (reference sequence). CDR3 nucleotides: TGTGCCACCAGCACTCGACCAGGGGTTCAGCCCCAGCATTTT. Its protein product is CATSTRPGVQPQHF.

CDR3 DNA: TGTGCCAGCAGTTTACTAGCCGGCACAGATACGCAGTATTTT. Translation gives CASSLLAGTDTQYF. The rearrangement uses TRBV28 and TRBJ2-3; a weak D match, TRBD2 (5 bases). CDR3 length: 14 amino acids. Per the germline V gene, CDR1 is MDHEN and CDR2 is SYDVKM. Trimming took off 2 bases at V and 1 base at J, with 7 bases between the two ends.

This clone was picked up a small number of times. This chain joins TRBV9 and TRBJ1-2, with D possibly being TRBD1 (5 bases). The CDR3 spans 13 residues. Germline V CDR1 and CDR2: SGDLS, YYNGEE. V shed 5 bases and J shed 4 bases, with 12 bases lying between them. The DNA of the CDR3 is TGTGCCAGCAGGAGTTCGGGGGGCTATGGCTACACCTTC. Its translation is CASRSSGGYGYTF.

The gene calls are TRBV4-1 and TRBJ1-1, with 7 bases fitting TRBD1. The V and J ends lost 3 bases and 1 base, in that order; junction bases with no gene match: 2. The CDR3 contains 14 residues. Germline assignment: CDR1 MGHRA and CDR2 YSYEKL. Here the CDR3 DNA reads TGCGCCAGCAGCCAGCGACAGGGGAACACTGAAGCTTTCTTT. Residues: CASSQRQGNTEAFF.

This clone was counted a single time. This chain uses TRBV5-1 with TRBJ2-7; 8 bases line up with TRBD2. Germline trimming cut 0 bases from V and 1 base from J; bases unmatched to any gene: 3. CDR3 length: 15 amino acids. From germline, CDR1 is SGHRS and CDR2 YFSETQ. CDR3 residues: CASSLGAGASYEQYF. The CDR3 nucleotides are TGCGCCAGCAGCTTGGGAGCGGGAGCATCCTACGAGCAGTACTTC. Combining the CDR3 with reference TRBV5-1 and TRBJ2-7 gives the whole variable domain KAGVTQTPRYLIKTRGQQVTLSCSPISGHRSVSWYQQTPGQGLQFLFEYFSETQRNKGNFPGRFSGRQFSNSRSEMNVSTLELGDSALYLCASSLGAGASYEQYFGPGTRLTVT.

The sample holds one count of this clone. The rearrangement uses TRBV5-1 and TRBJ2-3; TRBD2 agrees at 11 bases. V dropped 2 bases and J dropped 6; count of bases not matched to a gene: 5. This CDR3 comprises 15 residues. Germline values: CDR1 SGHRS, CDR2 YFSETQ. CDR3: CASSFLAGGGDTQYF. CDR3 sequence (DNA): TGCGCCAGCAGCTTCCTAGCGGGGGGCGGCGATACGCAGTATTTT.

The chain joins TRBV25-1 to TRBJ2-1; D might be TRBD2 (5 bases). Germline CDR1 is MGHDK and CDR2 is SYGVNS. The CDR3 is made up of 14 amino acids. V lost 2 bases and J lost 6, with 11 bases in between. CDR3 residues: CASSEPGTTNEQFF. CDR3 coding DNA: TGTGCCAGCAGTGAACCGGGAACTACCAATGAGCAGTTCTTC.